These 3 T cell receptor beta chains originate from one sample sequenced in a study of early stage breast cancer tumors. The assay was immunoSEQ multiplex PCR, and TCRdb's table has in-frame clones only and misses some. The table records thousands of clones, 55% to 70% of them present only once. The sample was breast tumor tissue. These receptors were obtained from a person in their 40s with breast cancer.

The chain joins TRBV7-9 to TRBJ2-1; TRBD1 is a possible D gene (5 bases). The CDR3 is 13 amino acids. V was cut by 0 bases and J by 7 bases, with 7 bases left in between. Germline V gene data show CDR1 as SEHNR and CDR2 as FQNEAQ (reference sequence). The CDR3 loop is CASSLAYRNEQFF. The DNA for the CDR3 is TGTGCCAGCAGCTTAGCGTACAGGAATGAGCAGTTCTTC.

The V and J genes are TRBV19 and TRBJ1-3; 9 bases match TRBD1. This CDR3 is built from 15 residues. Trimming removed 3 bases from V and 8 bases from J; junction bases left unmatched: 8. Germline values: CDR1 LNHDA, CDR2 SQIVND (reference sequence). The chain's CDR3 is CASSMPGQGVYTIYF. The DNA for the CDR3 is TGTGCCAGTAGTATGCCGGGACAGGGAGTATACACCATATATTTT.

In its sample, this clone was seen a few times. This chain connects TRBV4-3 to TRBJ2-7, with D perhaps TRBD1 (6 bases). Germline loops: CDR1 LGHNA, CDR2 YSLEER. The length of the CDR3 is 16 residues. V was trimmed by 0 bases and J by 4 bases, leaving 16 bases between them. This chain's CDR3 is CASSQDARTAEYEQYF. CDR3 in DNA: TGCGCCAGCAGCCAAGATGCACGGACAGCCGAATACGAGCAGTACTTC.